The 18 T cell receptor beta chains presented below share a single source sample, sequenced in a study of tumor-infiltrating lymphocytes in primary liver carcinoma. Unsorted whole blood yielded the blood RNA, and germline DNA was also extracted. TCR beta cDNA was reverse-transcribed from about 500 ng of total RNA. The reaction used a constant-region primer and ProtoScript II reverse transcriptase. Three rounds of nested multiplex PCR with slightly modified ARM-PCR produced TCR beta libraries. Each of the first two PCR rounds ran around 10 cycles with TRBV1-TRBV30 forward and C-beta reverse primers. Via MiXCR, TCRdb re-called the multiplex PCR reads, giving one row per CDR3 protein. The sample yields about 200,000 distinct CDR3 sequences, around 60% seen once. The sample consisted of peripheral blood. Receptors were obtained from a woman in her sixties or seventies with primary liver carcinoma and hepatitis B virus infection.

Remarks on this clonotype: A read error may explain this, as a much larger clone is one base away. The V and J genes are TRBV4-2 and TRBJ1-1, with D maybe TRBD1 (5 bases). Germline V gives CDR1 LGHNA, CDR2 YNFKEQ. Trimming took off 3 bases at V and 1 base at J, with 18 bases between the two ends. This CDR3 is 17 amino acids long. The CDR3 nucleotides are TGTGCCAGCAGCCATGATTCAAGGGGCGCAGGGAACACTGAAGCTTTCTTT. It encodes CASSHDSRGAGNTEAFF.

The chain combines TRBV12-3 or TRBV12-4 with TRBJ1-2; D is ambiguous. V was cut by 6 bases and J by 5 bases, with 16 bases left in between. The CDR3 spans 14 residues. The CDR3 here is CASSPRQCQYGYTF. The CDR3 DNA follows: TGTGCCAGCAGCCCGAGACAATGCCAATATGGCTACACCTTC.

For this clonotype: A much larger clone sits a single nucleotide away, making a read error possible. The chain combines TRBV10-1 with TRBJ2-3, with 7 bases that match TRBD2. J lost 2 bases, V lost 3 bases, and 5 bases had no gene match. CDR1 is WNHNN, CDR2 SYGVQD, per germline (reference sequence). The CDR3 has 15 amino acids. The DNA for the CDR3 is TGCGCCAGCAGTGACCAGCGGGGTATCACAGATACGCAGTATTTT. Translating gives CASSDQRGITDTQYF.

V usage is TRBV7-9 and J usage is TRBJ1-6, with D possibly being TRBD1 (5 bases). Per germline, CDR1 SEHNR and CDR2 FQNEAQ (reference sequence). The CDR3 contains 15 residues. Trimming took off 4 bases at V and 4 bases at J, with 11 bases between the two ends. CDR3 sequence (DNA): TGTGCCAGCAGCTCGGACATGGGTTATAATTCACCCCTCCACTTT. Translated: CASSSDMGYNSPLHF.

This clonotype has more than one count but fewer than ten. V is TRBV5-1 and J is TRBJ2-4, with TRBD1 as a possible D gene (5 bases). From germline, CDR1 is SGHRS and CDR2 YFSETQ. CDR3 length: 13 amino acids. The ends were cut back, 4 bases at V and 16 bases at J, with 21 bases in the middle. CDR3 region: CASSRGPQDLRYF. The CDR3, as DNA: TGCGCCAGCAGCAGGGGCCCACAGGACCTCCGATACTTC. Together with reference TRBV5-1 and TRBJ2-4, the CDR3 gives the full variable domain: KAGVTQTPRYLIKTRGQQVTLSCSPISGHRSVSWYQQTPGQGLQFLFEYFSETQRNKGNFPGRFSGRQFSNSRSEMNVSTLELGDSALYLCASSRGPQDLRYFGAGTRLSVL.

Note on this clonotype: A much larger clone lies one base from this, so it may be a read error. The rearrangement uses TRBV6-5 and TRBJ2-2; 10 positions match TRBD2. Germline V gene data show CDR1 as MNHEY and CDR2 as SVGAGI. This CDR3 comprises 16 residues. The CDR3, as DNA: TGTACCAGCACCCAGGCCACTAGCGGGGCAACCGGGGAGCTGTTTTTT. This gives the protein CTSTQATSGATGELFF.

This clonotype has only one observation. The junction does not match germline at one end; this may be a read error. The chain joins TRBV5-4 to TRBJ2-2, with a possible D match to TRBD2 (5 bases). Germline V gives CDR1 SGHNT, CDR2 YYREEE (reference sequence). The CDR3 has 13 residues. In DNA, the CDR3 is TGTGCCAGCGGCTTGACGAGCACCGGGGAGCTGTCTTTT. This codes for CASGLTSTGELSF.

This chain links TRBV20-1 with TRBJ2-7, with 9 bases identical to TRBD2. Germline V gene sequence: CDR1 DFQATT, CDR2 SNEGSKA (reference sequence). CDR3 length equals 15 residues. The V and J ends lost 0 bases and 3 bases, in that order; junction bases with no gene match: 6. CDR3 region: CSARDLAREGYEQYF. DNA of the CDR3: TGCAGTGCTAGAGATCTGGCGCGGGAGGGCTACGAGCAGTACTTC.

As to this clonotype: A read error is possible here, since a much larger clone lies one base away. This chain links TRBV6-5 with TRBJ1-2; 7 positions match TRBD1. This CDR3 has 13 residues. Per the germline V gene, CDR1 is MNHEY and CDR2 is SVGAGI. The trim removed 6 bases at V and 10 bases at J, leaving 11 bases unmatched. CDR3 in amino acids: CASSRKGAGVYTF. The CDR3 nucleotides are TGTGCCAGCAGCCGTAAGGGGGCTGGTGTCTACACCTTC.

The chain is built from TRBV29-1 and TRBJ1-2; D remains ambiguous. Germline CDR1 reads SQVTM; CDR2 reads ANQGSEA. CDR3 size: 11 residues. V was cut by 6 bases and J by 14 bases, with 19 bases left in between. The CDR3 sequence is CSVPRNYDYTF. In DNA form, the CDR3 reads TGCAGCGTCCCAAGGAACTATGACTATACCTTC. Together with reference TRBV29-1 and TRBJ1-2, the CDR3 gives the full variable domain: SAVISQKPSRDICQRGTSLTIQCQVDSQVTMMFWYRQQPGQSLTLIATANQGSEATYESGFVIDKFPISRPNLTFSTLTVSNMSPEDSSIYLCSVPRNYDYTFGSGTRLTVV.

A remark on this clonotype: A read error is possible here, since a much larger clone lies one base away. This chain links TRBV12-3 or TRBV12-4 with TRBJ1-5, with no clear D. The CDR3 runs 14 residues. The DNA for the CDR3 is TGTGCCAGCAGTTTATCTATGGGGAATCAGCCCCGGCATTTT. It translates to CASSLSMGNQPRHF.

For this clonotype: Since a much larger clone is just one base distant, this may be a read error. The conserved closing phenylalanine or tryptophan is absent in this CDR3, likely reflecting a read error. The genes are TRBV5-4 and TRBJ1-1; D unclear. CDR1 is SGHNT, CDR2 YYREEE, per germline (reference sequence). Trimming shortened V by 5 bases and J by 1 base, and 9 bases separated the two germline ends. The CDR3 loop spans 13 amino acids. The CDR3 protein is CASRSRENTEAFL. The CDR3, as DNA: TGTGCCAGCAGATCCCGGGAGAACACTGAAGCTTTCCTT.

A word on this clonotype: A much larger clone sits a single nucleotide away, making a read error possible. This chain uses TRBV6-1 with TRBJ1-2; 8 bases agree with TRBD1. Germline V gives CDR1 MNHNS, CDR2 SASEGT. The CDR3 has 15 amino acids. The V and J ends lost 7 bases and 8 bases, in that order; junction bases with no gene match: 15. CDR3: CASTGLRQGRGGYTF. DNA of the CDR3: TGTGCCAGCACTGGACTCCGACAGGGGAGAGGAGGCTACACCTTC.

This clonotype was picked up a small number of times. In nucleotides, the CDR3 is TGTGCCTGGAGTGGGTCCCTAACCCTCCACTTT. It codes for CAWSGSLTLHF. The rearrangement links TRBV30 to TRBJ1-6, with no clear D. Germline-derived CDR1 and CDR2 are GTSNPN and SVGIG (reference sequence). This CDR3 is 11 amino acids long. Trimming took 1 base from V and 14 from J, leaving 9 bases between them.

This clonotype was detected a few times. The chain links TRBV28 to TRBJ1-5; D is unresolved. The CDR3 consists of 16 residues. Trimming left V 5 bases short and J 6 bases short, with 20 bases between. Germline CDR1 reads MDHEN; CDR2 reads SYDVKM. The CDR3 loop is CASSLPHGTLGQPQHF. CDR3 coding DNA: TGTGCCAGCAGTCTACCGCACGGAACTCTGGGTCAGCCCCAGCATTTT.

The J gene is TRBJ1-6, the V gene TRBV12-3 or TRBV12-4; D is possibly TRBD1 (5 bases). The CDR3 has 14 amino acids. Trimming removed 8 bases at V and 8 bases at J, with 16 bases between. The CDR3 spells CASALSGRDSPLHF. CDR3 nucleotide sequence: TGTGCCAGCGCCTTGTCGGGGCGGGATTCACCCCTCCACTTT.

This clonotype was seen repeatedly, ten times or more. The chain is built from TRBV4-1 and TRBJ2-7; 9 nucleotides line up with TRBD2. CDR1 is MGHRA and CDR2 is YSYEKL in the germline V gene. The length of the CDR3 is 17 residues. V lost 1 base and J lost 4; bases outside the gene matches: 11. The CDR3 here is CASSQVTAAGGPYEQYF. DNA for the CDR3: TGCGCCAGCAGCCAAGTCACGGCGGCGGGAGGGCCTTACGAGCAGTACTTC.

This chain links TRBV5-1 with TRBJ2-7, with 7 bases aligning to TRBD1. CDR3 length: 14 amino acids. V gave up 6 bases and J gave up 3 bases; unmatched junction bases: 9. Germline CDR1 reads SGHRS; CDR2 reads YFSETQ. CDR3 in DNA: TGCGCCAGCAACTACGGGGACAGTAACTACGAGCAGTACTTC. Translating gives CASNYGDSNYEQYF.